The clone carrying this T cell receptor (beta chain) has more than one count but fewer than ten. Its antigen is not identified. This entry belongs to a study of T cell repertoires in cytomegalovirus infection. The length of the CDR3 is 13 residues. V was cut by 0 bases and J by 7 bases, with 13 bases left in between. CDR1 is DFQATT, CDR2 SNEGSKA, per germline (reference sequence). TCRdb processed the reads anew with MiXCR; each CDR3 protein has one entry. The repertoire holds fewer than 250,000 distinct CDR3 sequences, with about 20% as singletons. Broader study findings: Accumulated public TCR beta family frequency recognized individuals carrying CMV together with the relevant HLA.

V and J are TRBV20-1 and TRBJ2-7, with D possibly called TRBD1 or TRBD2 (6 bases each). The TCR sequence derives from a human donor in good health (CMV status not recorded). Some clones in this sample may be carry-over from other donors' samples. Sequenced sample: CD8+ T cells from PBMCs. CDR3 sequence: CSARDWGAGEQYF. CDR3 DNA sequence: TGCAGTGCTAGAGATTGGGGGGCGGGGGAGCAGTACTTC.